This T cell receptor (beta chain) came from a study of beta chain features in type 1 diabetes. Every bit of the isolated RNA underwent reverse transcription, so sequencing read expressed TCRB transcripts. Produced via immunoSEQ multiplex PCR; TCRdb's table is partial and in-frame only. The profile shows 93,000 or so clones, under 30% of them singletons. The sample holds a few counts of this clone. What it recognizes is unknown. Per germline, CDR1 SGHAT and CDR2 FQNNGV. Trimming left V 5 bases short and J 2 bases short, with 14 bases between. The CDR3 runs to 15 residues. Per donor, one heparinised blood draw averaged roughly 120 mL. Each sorted fraction was over 98% pure. General study results and limits: There was a moderate but significant shortening of TCRB CDR3s in all four CD4+ subsets of Type 1 diabetes patients.

The genes are TRBV11-2 and TRBJ2-3; perhaps TRBD2 as D (6 bases). The sequencing input was central memory CD4+ T cells from blood. The sequence was collected from a woman under 30 with type 1 diabetes. CDR3 sequence: CASSPGLRDTDTQYF. The CDR3 region has the DNA TGTGCCAGCAGCCCGGGACTTCGAGACACAGATACGCAGTATTTT. The full variable domain, with the rest looked up from reference TRBV11-2 and TRBJ2-3, is EAGVAQSPRYKIIEKRQSVAFWCNPISGHATLYWYQQILGQGPKLLIQFQNNGVVDDSQLPKDRFSAERLKGVDSTLKIQPAKLEDSAVYLCASSPGLRDTDTQYFGPGTRLTVL.